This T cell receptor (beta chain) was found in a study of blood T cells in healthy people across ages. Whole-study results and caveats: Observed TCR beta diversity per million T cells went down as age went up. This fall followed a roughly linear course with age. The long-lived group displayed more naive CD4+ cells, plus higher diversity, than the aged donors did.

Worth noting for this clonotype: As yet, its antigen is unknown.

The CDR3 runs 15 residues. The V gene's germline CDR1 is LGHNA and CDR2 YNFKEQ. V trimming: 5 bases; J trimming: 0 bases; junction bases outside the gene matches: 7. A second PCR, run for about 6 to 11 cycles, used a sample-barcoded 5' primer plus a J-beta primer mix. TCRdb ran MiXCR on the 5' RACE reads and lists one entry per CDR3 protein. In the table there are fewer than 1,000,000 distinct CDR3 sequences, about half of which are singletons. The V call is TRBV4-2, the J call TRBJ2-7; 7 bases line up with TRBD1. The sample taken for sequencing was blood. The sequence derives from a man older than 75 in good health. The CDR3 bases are TGTGCCAGCAGCATTGACAGGGTTAGCTCCTACGAGCAGTACTTC. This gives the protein CASSIDRVSSYEQYF.